The 29 T cell receptor beta chains below all came from one sample that was sequenced in a study of CD8 T cells in Susac syndrome. With random hexamers, reverse transcription was performed on roughly 0.45 to 1 ug of RNA. Each CDR3 protein is one row after TCRdb ran MiXCR on the immunoSEQ multiplex PCR reads. The data contain around 300,000 distinct CDR3 sequences, 92% of them singletons. The sequencing input was CD4+ T cells from PBMCs. The source of these receptors is a human donor with multiple sclerosis.

The chain joins TRBV12-3 or TRBV12-4 to TRBJ2-7, with 7 bases matching TRBD2. CDR3 size: 14 residues. The trim removed 8 bases at V and 5 bases at J, leaving 12 bases unmatched. The chain's CDR3 is CASSRAGVVNEQYF. CDR3 bases: TGTGCCAGCTCTAGGGCGGGGGTGGTCAACGAGCAGTACTTC.

The chain combines TRBV5-6 with TRBJ2-2, with TRBD1 as a possible D gene (5 bases). This CDR3 comprises 19 residues. Germline V CDR1 and CDR2: SGHDT, YYEEEE. V gave up 7 bases and J gave up 1 base, with 26 bases separating them. The CDR3 DNA reads TGTGCCAGCGGTGGCAGGACAAGGGCAGGAGCTATGAACACCGGGGAGCTGTTTTTT. Encoded protein: CASGGRTRAGAMNTGELFF.

The table lists this clonotype with a few counts. The chain is built from TRBV27 and TRBJ2-2; unclear D gene. Trimming cost V 5 bases and J 2 bases, with 3 bases left between them. The CDR3 totals 12 residues. Germline loops: CDR1 MNHEY, CDR2 SMNVEV (reference sequence). In nucleotides, the CDR3 is TGTGCCAGCAGTGAAAACACCGGGGAGCTGTTTTTT. Protein sequence: CASSENTGELFF.

The rearrangement joins TRBV20-1 to TRBJ2-1; 11 bases map to TRBD2. CDR3 length: 14 residues. Germline lookup yields CDR1 DFQATT and CDR2 SNEGSKA (reference sequence). V lost 6 bases, J lost 7 bases, and 8 bases stayed unmatched. The CDR3 reads CSAYSTSGKNEQFF. Written as DNA, the CDR3 is TGCAGTGCATACTCGACTAGCGGGAAGAATGAGCAGTTCTTC.

The rearrangement links TRBV12-3 or TRBV12-4 to TRBJ1-2; D is perhaps TRBD1 (5 bases). Trimming shortened V by 6 bases and J by 6 bases, and 14 bases separated the two germline ends. The CDR3 length is 13 residues. In DNA form, the CDR3 reads TGTGCCAGCAGGAGCGAGGGGAAGGATGGCTACACCTTC. It specifies CASRSEGKDGYTF.

The chain is built from TRBV30 and TRBJ1-5; 8 bases agree with TRBD1. Germline assignment: CDR1 GTSNPN and CDR2 SVGIG (reference sequence). The V segment lost 5 bases and the J segment 8 bases; nucleotides outside the gene matches: 2. CDR3 length equals 11 residues. CDR3 coding DNA: TGTGCCTGGGGGACAGGAGAGCCCCAGCATTTT. It specifies CAWGTGEPQHF.

The chain recombines TRBV2 with TRBJ2-2; 7 bases are shared with TRBD1. CDR1 is SNHLY, CDR2 FYNNEI, per germline. The CDR3 sequence is 14 residues long. The V segment lost 6 bases and the J segment 2 bases; nucleotides outside the gene matches: 3. CDR3 in amino acids: CASRDRVNTGELFF. CDR3 nucleotides: TGTGCCAGCAGAGACAGGGTTAACACCGGGGAGCTGTTTTTT.

This clonotype came up a few times. This chain links TRBV2 with TRBJ2-5; unclear D gene. The CDR3 runs 11 residues. V was pared by 8 bases and J by 2 bases, with 6 bases between. In germline, CDR1 is SNHLY, CDR2 FYNNEI. CDR3 amino acids: CASRTQETQYF. The CDR3 DNA sequence: TGTGCCAGCCGGACGCAAGAGACCCAGTACTTC.

The V gene is TRBV7-8, the J gene TRBJ1-2; D is unresolved. The CDR3 spans 15 residues. CDR1 and CDR2 from the germline V gene are SGHVS and FQNEAQ. V was pared by 1 base and J by 5 bases, with 14 bases between. CDR3 sequence: CASSLGSRAAYGYTF. CDR3 nucleotides: TGTGCCAGCAGCTTAGGGTCGCGGGCAGCGTATGGCTACACCTTC.

This clonotype has only one observation. V usage is TRBV5-1 and J usage is TRBJ2-5; no reliable D call. Germline CDR1 reads SGHRS; CDR2 reads YFSETQ. Trimming removed 0 bases at V and 1 base at J, with 7 bases between. The CDR3 totals 14 residues. The CDR3 bases are TGCGCCAGCAGCTTGGCGGCGTTCCAAGAGACCCAGTACTTC. Amino acid sequence: CASSLAAFQETQYF.

The chain couples TRBV6-1 to TRBJ1-1; 7 bases are shared with TRBD1. V shed 3 bases and J 3 bases; nucleotides not matched to a gene: 4. Germline CDR1 is MNHNS and CDR2 is SASEGT. The CDR3 consists of 14 residues. CDR3 bases: TGTGCCAGCAGTGAGCAGGGGGTATACACTGAAGCTTTCTTT. This gives the protein CASSEQGVYTEAFF.

The V call is TRBV23-1, the J call TRBJ1-2; 8 bases are shared with TRBD1. TRBV23-1 is known as an ORF, though its function is uncertain. The junction had 15 bases not matched to a gene; V was cut back by 0 bases and J by 6 bases. This CDR3 contains 18 residues. The CDR3 loop reads CASSQSIRGRTQGDGYTF. Here the CDR3 DNA reads TGCGCCAGCAGTCAATCAATCAGGGGGCGAACCCAGGGGGATGGCTACACCTTC.

The chain has TRBV21-1 and TRBJ2-1; TRBD1, the D gene given by the table, was not confirmed from the DNA. TRBV21-1 counts as a pseudogene. The CDR3 is 13 residues long. CDR3 nucleotides: TGTGCCAGCAGCAAAGCCGGGGGGAATGAGCAGTTCTTC. The encoded protein is CASSKAGGNEQFF.

This clonotype was observed a few times. The chain's CDR3 is CASSYRDRYNEQFF. The CDR3 DNA sequence: TGTGCCAGCAGTTACAGGGACAGATACAATGAGCAGTTCTTC. The chain combines TRBV6-5 with TRBJ2-1, with 7 bases identical to TRBD1. Germline-derived CDR1 and CDR2 are MNHEY and SVGAGI. CDR3 length: 14 residues. J lost 4 bases, V lost 2 bases, and 2 bases had no gene match.

The rearrangement links TRBV5-6 to TRBJ2-2; TRBD1 matches at 7 bases. Losses at the gene ends were 5 bases for V and 1 base for J; bases not matched to a gene: 5. The CDR3 spans 15 residues. The germline V gene encodes CDR1 SGHDT and CDR2 YYEEEE. CDR3 residues: CASSFDRENTGELFF. The CDR3 DNA reads TGTGCCAGCAGTTTCGACAGGGAGAACACCGGGGAGCTGTTTTTT.

V is TRBV30 and J is TRBJ2-2, with 7 bases lining up with TRBD2. V shed 3 bases and J 5 bases; nucleotides not matched to a gene: 3. Germline CDR1 and CDR2: GTSNPN and SVGIG (reference sequence). This CDR3 contains 13 residues. The CDR3 reads CAWRREGTGELFF. The CDR3 DNA follows: TGTGCCTGGAGAAGGGAGGGGACCGGGGAGCTGTTTTTT.

The table lists this clonotype with a count of one. This chain uses TRBV5-8 with TRBJ2-5; D not resolved. Germline V gene lookup returns CDR1 SGHTS and CDR2 YDEGEE. V was cut by 2 bases and J by 6 bases, with 11 bases left in between. The CDR3 has 13 amino acids. The CDR3 DNA follows: TGTGCCAGCAGCTTTCGCGTTGGGCAGACCCAGTACTTC. This translates into CASSFRVGQTQYF.

J is TRBJ2-7 and V is TRBV4-2; the D is unclear. The CDR3 length is 15 residues. Germline values: CDR1 LGHNA, CDR2 YNFKEQ. V lost 1 base and J lost 2, with 12 bases in between. The CDR3 loop reads CASSQGQDRAYEQYF. Here the CDR3 DNA reads TGTGCCAGCAGCCAAGGTCAGGACCGGGCCTACGAGCAGTACTTC.

V and J are TRBV18 and TRBJ1-3; D call uncertain. The CDR3 totals 14 residues. Trimming shortened V by 3 bases and J by 4 bases, and 10 bases separated the two germline ends. Germline CDR1 KGHSH, CDR2 LQKENI. This CDR3 is CASSPRAEGNTIYF. The CDR3 nucleotides are TGTGCCAGCTCACCCCGGGCAGAAGGAAACACCATATATTTT.

The rearrangement links TRBV2 to TRBJ1-2, with D tentatively TRBD1 (6 bases). V was clipped by 7 bases and J by 4 bases, with 22 bases between them. The germline V gene encodes CDR1 SNHLY and CDR2 FYNNEI. The CDR3 loop spans 16 amino acids. CDR3 nucleotides: TGTGCCAGCAAGGGGGTAGGGGGGCAGGTCTTCTATGGCTACACCTTC. This gives the protein CASKGVGGQVFYGYTF.

V is TRBV29-1 and J is TRBJ1-2; 10 bases line up with TRBD1. CDR3 size: 13 residues. The V gene's germline CDR1 is SQVTM and CDR2 ANQGSEA. V gave up 6 bases and J gave up 8 bases; unmatched junction bases: 9. CDR3 amino acids: CSVYRGQGEGYTF. The CDR3 DNA reads as TGCAGCGTCTACCGAGGACAGGGGGAAGGCTACACCTTC.

The chain uses TRBV9 and TRBJ1-6, with D unresolved. V was cut by 0 bases and J by 5 bases, with 9 bases left in between. The CDR3 is 15 residues long. CDR1 and CDR2 (germline): SGDLS, YYNGEE. The CDR3 sequence: CASSVVSGNNSPLHF. The CDR3 region has the DNA TGTGCCAGCAGCGTAGTGTCAGGAAATAATTCACCCCTCCACTTT.

The chain has TRBV20-1 and TRBJ2-1; no clear D gene. The CDR3 is 13 amino acids. Germline V gene sequence: CDR1 DFQATT, CDR2 SNEGSKA (reference sequence). V lost 6 bases, J lost 6 bases, and 15 bases lay in between. This CDR3 reads CSAALPIFNEQFF. CDR3 DNA sequence: TGCAGTGCCGCTCTACCGATATTCAATGAGCAGTTCTTC.

This rearrangement joins TRBV20-1 to TRBJ1-1; possibly TRBD1 for D (5 bases). Trimming stripped 2 bases from V and 1 base from J, with 11 bases between. Looked up from germline, CDR1 is DFQATT and CDR2 is SNEGSKA (reference sequence). CDR3 length equals 14 residues. The DNA for the CDR3 is TGCAGTGCTAGAACCTCGGGACGGAACACTGAAGCTTTCTTT. Translated, it gives CSARTSGRNTEAFF.

In this sample, this clonotype turned up once. The gene calls are TRBV19 and TRBJ2-5; 12 bases map to TRBD2. The V gene's germline CDR1 is LNHDA and CDR2 SQIVND (reference sequence). The CDR3 has 18 residues. After removal of 3 bases from V and 5 bases from J, the junction contained 13 bases not matched to a gene. The DNA for the CDR3 is TGTGCCAGTAGTATTCGAGGGCTAGCGGGAGGGGTCGGGGAGACCCAGTACTTC. Its protein is CASSIRGLAGGVGETQYF.

The chain employs TRBV18 and TRBJ1-1, with TRBD1 matching over 7 bases. The CDR3 sequence is 16 residues long. Germline trimming cut 6 bases from V and 0 bases from J; bases unmatched to any gene: 10. Germline V gene sequence: CDR1 KGHSH, CDR2 LQKENI. CDR3 amino acids: CASSERRQGLNTEAFF. As DNA, the CDR3 is TGTGCCAGCTCCGAGAGGAGACAGGGATTGAACACTGAAGCTTTCTTT.

This chain links TRBV30 with TRBJ2-2; possibly TRBD2 for D (6 bases). This CDR3 contains 14 residues. Looked up from germline, CDR1 is GTSNPN and CDR2 is SVGIG (reference sequence). V shed 7 bases and J shed 3 bases, with 15 bases lying between them. The CDR3 region has the DNA TGTGCCTCGCTCCGACTAGGCGACACCGGGGAGCTGTTTTTT. Amino acids: CASLRLGDTGELFF. Full variable domain (outside the CDR3, taken from reference TRBV30 and TRBJ2-2): SQTIHQWPATLVQPVGSPLSLECTVEGTSNPNLYWYRQAAGRGLQLLFYSVGIGQISSEVPQNLSASRPQDRQFILSSKKLLLSDSGFYLCASLRLGDTGELFFGEGSRLTVL.

This chain links TRBV24-1 with TRBJ1-2, with a weak D call TRBD1 (6 bases). The V gene lost 5 bases and the J gene lost 4 bases, with 10 bases spanning the gap. Germline V gene lookup returns CDR1 KGHDR and CDR2 SFDVKD. This CDR3 contains 13 residues. CDR3 DNA sequence: TGTGCCACCAGTGGGGGACACATCTATGGCTACACCTTC. This sequence encodes CATSGGHIYGYTF.

The chain links TRBV20-1 to TRBJ1-2, with D tentatively TRBD1 (6 bases). The CDR3 is 13 amino acids. Trimming took 7 bases from V and 4 from J, leaving 16 bases between them. Germline V lookup: CDR1 DFQATT, CDR2 SNEGSKA (reference sequence). This CDR3 is CSVAPGEFYGYTF. The DNA for the CDR3 is TGCAGTGTAGCGCCAGGGGAATTCTATGGCTACACCTTC.